This note documents a single T cell receptor beta chain sequence. Its antigen is unidentified. V trimming: 5 bases; J trimming: 3 bases; junction bases outside the gene matches: 5. Germline V CDR1 and CDR2: GTSNPN, SVGIG (reference sequence). The CDR3 length is 14 residues. Sequencing used immunoSEQ multiplex PCR; TCRdb keeps in-frame clones, though not all of them. This sample carries 55,000 to 80,000 clones, about four fifths of them seen once, and the ten largest clones take around 1.5%. The source of the sample is a study of T cell repertoires and HLA-DP antigens. Study-wide context: CD4+ T cells were cocultured with HeLa cells expressing HLA-DP. Pre-culture CD4+ samples used around 1,200 ng DNA versus about 0.2 ug for CD137+CD4+ sorts.

The sample taken for sequencing was CD4+ T cells from PBMCs. This chain links TRBV30 with TRBJ1-3, with 9 bases lining up with TRBD1. The source is a man between 60 and 75 years old in good health and CMV-seronegative. This CDR3 is CAWWDRVNGNTIYF. CDR3 sequence (DNA): TGTGCCTGGTGGGACAGGGTAAATGGAAACACCATATATTTT.